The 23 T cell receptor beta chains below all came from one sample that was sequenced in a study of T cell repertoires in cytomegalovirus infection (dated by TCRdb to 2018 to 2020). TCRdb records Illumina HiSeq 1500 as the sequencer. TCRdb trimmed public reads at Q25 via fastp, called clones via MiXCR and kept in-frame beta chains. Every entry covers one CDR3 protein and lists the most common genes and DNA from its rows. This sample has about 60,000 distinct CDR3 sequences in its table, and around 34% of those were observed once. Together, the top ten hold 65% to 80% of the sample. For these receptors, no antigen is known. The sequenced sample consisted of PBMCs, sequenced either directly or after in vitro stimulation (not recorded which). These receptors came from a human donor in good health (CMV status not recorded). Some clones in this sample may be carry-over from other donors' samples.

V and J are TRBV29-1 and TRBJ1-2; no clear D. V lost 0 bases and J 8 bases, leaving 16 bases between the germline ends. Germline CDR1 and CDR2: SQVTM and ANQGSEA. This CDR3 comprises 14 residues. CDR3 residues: CSVEDYPRGGGYTF. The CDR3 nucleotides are TGCAGCGTTGAAGATTACCCGCGGGGAGGCGGCTACACCTTC.

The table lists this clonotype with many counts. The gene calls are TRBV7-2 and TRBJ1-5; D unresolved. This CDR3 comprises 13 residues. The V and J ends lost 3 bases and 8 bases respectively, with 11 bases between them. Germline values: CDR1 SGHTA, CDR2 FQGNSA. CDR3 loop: CASSLSSREPQHF. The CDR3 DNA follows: TGTGCCAGCAGCTTGTCTTCCCGGGAGCCCCAGCATTTT.

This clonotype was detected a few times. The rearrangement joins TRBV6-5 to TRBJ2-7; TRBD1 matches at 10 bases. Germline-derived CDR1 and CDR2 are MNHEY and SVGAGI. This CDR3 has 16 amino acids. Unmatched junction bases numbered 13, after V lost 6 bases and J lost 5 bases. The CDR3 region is CASRPPSGTGVHEQYF. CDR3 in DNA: TGTGCCAGCAGGCCACCTTCCGGGACAGGGGTCCACGAGCAGTACTTC.

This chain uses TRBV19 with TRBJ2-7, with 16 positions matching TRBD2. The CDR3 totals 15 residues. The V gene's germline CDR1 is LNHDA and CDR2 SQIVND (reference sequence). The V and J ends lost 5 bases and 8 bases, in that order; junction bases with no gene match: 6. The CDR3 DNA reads TGTGCCAGTAGTCAGGGACTAGCGGGAGGGCCGAAGCAGTACTTC. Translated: CASSQGLAGGPKQYF.

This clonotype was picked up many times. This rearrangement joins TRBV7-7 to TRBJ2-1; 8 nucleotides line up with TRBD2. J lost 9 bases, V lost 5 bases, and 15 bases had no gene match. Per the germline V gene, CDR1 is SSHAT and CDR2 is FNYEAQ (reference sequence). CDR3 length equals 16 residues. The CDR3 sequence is CASSQYPTAGVVEQFF. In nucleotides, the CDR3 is TGTGCCAGCAGCCAATATCCTACAGCGGGAGTGGTTGAGCAGTTCTTC. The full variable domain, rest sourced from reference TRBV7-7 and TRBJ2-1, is GAGVSQSPRYKVTKRGQDVTLRCDPISSHATLYWYQQALGQGPEFLTYFNYEAQPDKSGLPSDRFSAERPEGSISTLTIQRTEQRDSAMYRCASSQYPTAGVVEQFFGPGTRLTVL.

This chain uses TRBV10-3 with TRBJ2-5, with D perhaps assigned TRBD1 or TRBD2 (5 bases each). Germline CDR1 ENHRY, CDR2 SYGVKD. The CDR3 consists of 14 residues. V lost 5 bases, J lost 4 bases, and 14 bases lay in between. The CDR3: CAISKEGTAETQYF. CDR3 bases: TGTGCCATCAGTAAAGAGGGGACGGCAGAGACCCAGTACTTC.

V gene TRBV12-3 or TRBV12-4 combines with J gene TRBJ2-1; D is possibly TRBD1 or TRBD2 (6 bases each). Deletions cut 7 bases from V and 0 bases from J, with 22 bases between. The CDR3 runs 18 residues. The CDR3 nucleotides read TGTGCCAGCACAGGGGCACGCGGGACCTCCCACTCCTACAATGAGCAGTTCTTC. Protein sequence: CASTGARGTSHSYNEQFF.

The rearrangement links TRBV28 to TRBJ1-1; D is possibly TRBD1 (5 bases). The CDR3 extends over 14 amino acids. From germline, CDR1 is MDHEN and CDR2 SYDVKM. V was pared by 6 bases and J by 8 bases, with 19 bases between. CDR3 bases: TGTGCCAGCAGCAGGGATCGGGGGGTTATAGAAGCTTTCTTT. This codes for CASSRDRGVIEAFF.

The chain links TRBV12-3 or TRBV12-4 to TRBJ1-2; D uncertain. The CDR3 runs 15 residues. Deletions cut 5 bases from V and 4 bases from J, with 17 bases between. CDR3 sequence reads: CASSKARTEGYGYTF. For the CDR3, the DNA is TGTGCCAGCAGTAAGGCGAGGACGGAGGGCTATGGCTACACCTTC.

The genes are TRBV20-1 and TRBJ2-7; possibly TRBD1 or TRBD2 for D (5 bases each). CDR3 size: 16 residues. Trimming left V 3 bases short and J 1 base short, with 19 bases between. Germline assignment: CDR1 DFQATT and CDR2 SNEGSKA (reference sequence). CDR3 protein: CSASTQGARSSYEQYF. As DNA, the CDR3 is TGCAGTGCTAGTACCCAGGGAGCCCGGTCTTCCTACGAGCAGTACTTC.

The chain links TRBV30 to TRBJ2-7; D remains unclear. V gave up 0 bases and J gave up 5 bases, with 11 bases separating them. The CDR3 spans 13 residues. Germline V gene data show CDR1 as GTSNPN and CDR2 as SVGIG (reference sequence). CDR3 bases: TGTGCCTGGAGTGTCGGAGATTTCCACGAGCAGTACTTC. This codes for CAWSVGDFHEQYF. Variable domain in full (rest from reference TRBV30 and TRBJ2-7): SQTIHQWPATLVQPVGSPLSLECTVEGTSNPNLYWYRQAAGRGLQLLFYSVGIGQISSEVPQNLSASRPQDRQFILSSKKLLLSDSGFYLCAWSVGDFHEQYFGPGTRLTVT.

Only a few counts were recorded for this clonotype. The CDR3 nucleotides read TGTGCCAGTAGTATGTACAGCAGTTATGGCTACACCTTC. Its translation: CASSMYSSYGYTF. This chain uses TRBV19 with TRBJ1-2; D is unresolved. The germline V gene encodes CDR1 LNHDA and CDR2 SQIVND (reference sequence). The CDR3 sequence is 13 residues long. V gave up 3 bases and J gave up 5 bases, with 10 bases separating them. The variable domain in full, with the rest retrieved from reference TRBV19 and TRBJ1-2, is DGGITQSPKYLFRKEGQNVTLSCEQNLNHDAMYWYRQDPGQGLRLIYYSQIVNDFQKGDIAEGYSVSREKKESFPLTVTSAQKNPTAFYLCASSMYSSYGYTFGSGTRLTVV.

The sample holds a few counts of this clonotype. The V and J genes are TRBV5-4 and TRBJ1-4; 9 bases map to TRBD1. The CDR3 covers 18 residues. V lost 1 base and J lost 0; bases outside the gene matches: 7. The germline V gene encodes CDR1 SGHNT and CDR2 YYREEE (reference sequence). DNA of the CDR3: TGTGCCAGCAGCTTGCGCCCGGGACAGGGCTCAACTAATGAAAAACTGTTTTTT. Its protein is CASSLRPGQGSTNEKLFF.

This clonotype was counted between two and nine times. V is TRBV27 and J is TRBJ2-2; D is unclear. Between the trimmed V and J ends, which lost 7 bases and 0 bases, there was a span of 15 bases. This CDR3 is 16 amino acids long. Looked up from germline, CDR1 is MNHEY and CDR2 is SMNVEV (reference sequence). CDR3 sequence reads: CASTPQQFSNTGELFF. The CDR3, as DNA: TGTGCCAGCACCCCACAGCAGTTCTCGAACACCGGGGAGCTGTTTTTT.

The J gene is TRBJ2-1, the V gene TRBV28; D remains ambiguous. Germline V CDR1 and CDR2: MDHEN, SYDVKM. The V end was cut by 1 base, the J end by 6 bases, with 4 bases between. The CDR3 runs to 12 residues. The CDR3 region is CASSLLTNEQFF. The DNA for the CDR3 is TGTGCCAGCAGTTTATTAACCAATGAGCAGTTCTTC.

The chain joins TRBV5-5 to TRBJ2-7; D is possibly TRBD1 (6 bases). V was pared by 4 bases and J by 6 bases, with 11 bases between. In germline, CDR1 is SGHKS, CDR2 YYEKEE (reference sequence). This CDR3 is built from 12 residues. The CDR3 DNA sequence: TGTGCCAGCAGCCCGGACAGAAGCGAGCAGTACTTC. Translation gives CASSPDRSEQYF.

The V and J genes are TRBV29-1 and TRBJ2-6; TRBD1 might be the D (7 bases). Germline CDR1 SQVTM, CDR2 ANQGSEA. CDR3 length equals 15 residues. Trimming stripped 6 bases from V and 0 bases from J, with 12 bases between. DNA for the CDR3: TGCAGCGTCAGGGGGGCTAGCTCTGGGGCCAACGTCCTGACTTTC. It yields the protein CSVRGASSGANVLTF.

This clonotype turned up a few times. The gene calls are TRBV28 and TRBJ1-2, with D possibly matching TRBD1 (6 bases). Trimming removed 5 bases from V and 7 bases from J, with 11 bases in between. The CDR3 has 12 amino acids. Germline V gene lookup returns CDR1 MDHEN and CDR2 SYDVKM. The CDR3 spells CASSPTGFGYTF. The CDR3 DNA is TGTGCCAGCAGTCCGACAGGATTTGGCTACACCTTC.

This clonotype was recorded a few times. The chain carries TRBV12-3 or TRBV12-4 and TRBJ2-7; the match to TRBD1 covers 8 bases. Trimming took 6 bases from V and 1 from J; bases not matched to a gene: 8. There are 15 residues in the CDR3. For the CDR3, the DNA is TGTGCCAGCAGATCGGACAGGGATTATTCCTACGAGCAGTACTTC. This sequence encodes CASRSDRDYSYEQYF.

The CDR3 spells CASSQEVAVLTGYTF. The CDR3 nucleotides are TGTGCCAGCAGCCAAGAAGTGGCGGTTCTAACTGGCTACACCTTC. The J gene is TRBJ1-2, the V gene TRBV4-2; D is uncertain. Trimming pared 0 bases from V and 7 bases from J, leaving 15 bases between. This CDR3 has 15 residues. Germline CDR1 and CDR2: LGHNA and YNFKEQ.

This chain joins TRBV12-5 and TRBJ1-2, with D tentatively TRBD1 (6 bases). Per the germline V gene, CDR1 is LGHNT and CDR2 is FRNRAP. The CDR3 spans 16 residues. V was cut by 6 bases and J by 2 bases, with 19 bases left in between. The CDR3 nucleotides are TGTGCTAGTGGGATTCCTTGGGTAAGGGGGAACTATGGCTACACCTTC. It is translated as CASGIPWVRGNYGYTF. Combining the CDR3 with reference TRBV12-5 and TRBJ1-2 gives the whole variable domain DARVTQTPRHKVTEMGQEVTMRCQPILGHNTVFWYRQTMMQGLELLAYFRNRAPLDDSGMPKDRFSAEMPDATLATLKIQPSEPRDSAVYFCASGIPWVRGNYGYTFGSGTRLTVV.

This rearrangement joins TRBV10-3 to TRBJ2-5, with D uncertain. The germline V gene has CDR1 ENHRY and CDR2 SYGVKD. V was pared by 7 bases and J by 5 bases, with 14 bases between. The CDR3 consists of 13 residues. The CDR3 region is CAIKASEKETQYF. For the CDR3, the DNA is TGTGCCATCAAGGCCAGCGAAAAGGAGACCCAGTACTTC.

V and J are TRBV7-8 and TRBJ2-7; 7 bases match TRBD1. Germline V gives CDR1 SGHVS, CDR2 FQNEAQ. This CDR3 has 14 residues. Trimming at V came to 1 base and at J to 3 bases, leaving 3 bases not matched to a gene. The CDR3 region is CASSLGAGGYEQYF. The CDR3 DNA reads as TGTGCCAGCAGCTTAGGGGCAGGGGGCTACGAGCAGTACTTC.